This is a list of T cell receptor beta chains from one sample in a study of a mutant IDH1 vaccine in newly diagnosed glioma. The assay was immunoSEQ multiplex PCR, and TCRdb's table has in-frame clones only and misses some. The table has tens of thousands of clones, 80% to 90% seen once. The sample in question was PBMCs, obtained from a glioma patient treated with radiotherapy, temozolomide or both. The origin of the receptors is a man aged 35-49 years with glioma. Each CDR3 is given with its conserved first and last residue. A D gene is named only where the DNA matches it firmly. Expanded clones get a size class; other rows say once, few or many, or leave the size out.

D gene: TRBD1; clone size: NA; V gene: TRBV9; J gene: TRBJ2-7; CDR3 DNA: TGTGCCAGCAGCGTAGCCGGGACAGGGACCTACGAGCAGTACTTC; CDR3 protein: CASSVAGTGTYEQYF
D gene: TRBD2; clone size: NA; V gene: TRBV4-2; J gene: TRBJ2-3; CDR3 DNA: TGTGCCAGCCTCGGAGGGACTAGCGGGAGAGCCATTTCTAGCACAGATACGCAGTATTTT; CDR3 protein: CASLGGTSGRAISSTDTQYF
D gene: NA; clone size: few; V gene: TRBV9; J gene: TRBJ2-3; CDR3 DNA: TGTGCCAGCAGCGTAAGCACAGATACGCAGTATTTT; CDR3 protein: CASSVSTDTQYF
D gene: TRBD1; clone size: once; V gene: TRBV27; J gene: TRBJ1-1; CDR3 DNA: TGTGCCAGCAGTCCCCAAACAGGGGCCATACTGAACACTGAAGCTTTCTTT; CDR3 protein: CASSPQTGAILNTEAFF
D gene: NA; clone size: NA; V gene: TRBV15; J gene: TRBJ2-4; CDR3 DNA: TGTGCCACCAGCAACCCCGGAGCCGCGGGACTAGCCAAAAACATTCAGTACTTC; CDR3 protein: CATSNPGAAGLAKNIQYF
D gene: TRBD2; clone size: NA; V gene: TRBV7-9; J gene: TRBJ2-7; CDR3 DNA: TGTGCCAGCCAGCTATTGGGAGGGATGCTGTACTTC; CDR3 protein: CASQLLGGMLYF
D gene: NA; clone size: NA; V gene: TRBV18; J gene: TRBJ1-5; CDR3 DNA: TGTGCCAGCTCACCATCGGCACCCTCCAATCAGCCCCAGCATTTT; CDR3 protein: CASSPSAPSNQPQHF
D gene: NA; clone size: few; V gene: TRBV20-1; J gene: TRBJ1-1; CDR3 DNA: TGCAGTGCTGGAGACACTGAAGCTTTCTTT; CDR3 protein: CSAGDTEAFF
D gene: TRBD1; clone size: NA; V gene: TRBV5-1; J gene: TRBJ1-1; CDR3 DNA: TGCGCCAGCAGCTCGGAGGGACAGGGGGCAGCTTTCTTT; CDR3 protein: CASSSEGQGAAFF
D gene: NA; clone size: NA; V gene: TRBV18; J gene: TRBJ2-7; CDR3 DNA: TGTGCCAGCTCACCACACCCAGGAGGGGCATACGAGCAGTACTTC; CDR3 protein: CASSPHPGGAYEQYF
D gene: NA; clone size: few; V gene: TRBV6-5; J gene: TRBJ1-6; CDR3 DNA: TGTGCCAGCAGTTACCGGGACAACCATTCACCCCTCCACTTT; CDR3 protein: CASSYRDNHSPLHF
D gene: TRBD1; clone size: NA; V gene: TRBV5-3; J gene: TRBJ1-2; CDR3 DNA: TGTGCCAGAAGCGCCGGGACAGGGCCTAACTATGGCTACACCTTC; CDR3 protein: CARSAGTGPNYGYTF
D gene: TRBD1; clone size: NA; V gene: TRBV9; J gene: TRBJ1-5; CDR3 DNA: TGTGCCAGCAGCGTTGGGGACAGCTGGGGTAGCAATCAGCCCCAGCATTTT; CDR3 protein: CASSVGDSWGSNQPQHF
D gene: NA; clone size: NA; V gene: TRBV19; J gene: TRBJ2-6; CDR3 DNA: TGTGCCAGTAGCCCCCGGACAGTGGGGGGCATATTGGCCAACGTCCTGACTTTC; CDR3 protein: CASSPRTVGGILANVLTF
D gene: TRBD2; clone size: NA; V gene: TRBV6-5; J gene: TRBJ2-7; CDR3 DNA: TGTGCCAGCAAGGAGGGCGCTCTAGCGGCCTACGAGCAGTACTTC; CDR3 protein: CASKEGALAAYEQYF
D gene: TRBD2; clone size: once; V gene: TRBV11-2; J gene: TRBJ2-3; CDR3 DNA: TGTGCCAGCAGCGCCGGACTAGCGGGAGATTACTCAGATACGCAGTATTTT; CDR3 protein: CASSAGLAGDYSDTQYF
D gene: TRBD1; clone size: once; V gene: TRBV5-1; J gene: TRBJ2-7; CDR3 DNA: TGCGCCAGCAGCTTACAGGGGGTCGAGCAGTACTTC; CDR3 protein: CASSLQGVEQYF
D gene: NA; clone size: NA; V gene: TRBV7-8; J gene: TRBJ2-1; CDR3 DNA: TGTGCCAGCAGCGACTACTTGCATGAGCAGTTCTTC; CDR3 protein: CASSDYLHEQFF
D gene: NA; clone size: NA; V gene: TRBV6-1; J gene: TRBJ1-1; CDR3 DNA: TGTGCCAGCAGTGGAGAGGTGGCCAGAATGAACACTGAAGCTTTCTTT; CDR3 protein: CASSGEVARMNTEAFF
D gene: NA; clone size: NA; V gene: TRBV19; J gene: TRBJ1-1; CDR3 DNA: TGTGCCACCGATAAAGGGAGTACTGAAGCTTTCTTT; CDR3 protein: CATDKGSTEAFF
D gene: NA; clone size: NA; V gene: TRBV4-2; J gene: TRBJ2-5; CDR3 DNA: TGTGCCAGCAGCCTTGGCAGGGACGAGACCCAGTACTTC; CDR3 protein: CASSLGRDETQYF
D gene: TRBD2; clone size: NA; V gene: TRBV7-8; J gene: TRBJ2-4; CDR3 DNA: TGTGCCAGCAGCCTCGGCCGACTAGCGGGAGGGCCGGGGGACATTCAGTACTTC; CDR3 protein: CASSLGRLAGGPGDIQYF
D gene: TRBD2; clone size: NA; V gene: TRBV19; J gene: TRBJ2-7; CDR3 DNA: TGTGCCAGTAGTATAGCCTGGAGGACTAGCGGGAGGTACGAGCAGTACTTC; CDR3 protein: CASSIAWRTSGRYEQYF
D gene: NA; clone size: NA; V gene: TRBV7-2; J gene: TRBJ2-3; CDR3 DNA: TGTGCCAGCAGCGCCCAGATCACAGATACGCAGTATTTT; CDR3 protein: CASSAQITDTQYF
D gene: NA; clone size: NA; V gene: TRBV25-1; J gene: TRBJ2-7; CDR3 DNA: TGTGCCAGCAGGTCTCCCTCCTACGAGCAGTACTTC; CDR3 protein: CASRSPSYEQYF
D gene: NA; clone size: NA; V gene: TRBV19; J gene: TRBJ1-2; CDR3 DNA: TGTGCCAGTCAACCAAGACGGGGGGGCTACACCTTC; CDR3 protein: CASQPRRGGYTF
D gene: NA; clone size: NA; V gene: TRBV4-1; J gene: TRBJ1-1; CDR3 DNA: TGCGCCAGCAGCCAAGTGACGGGGGCGCCGAACACTGAAGCTTTCTTT; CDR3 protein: CASSQVTGAPNTEAFF
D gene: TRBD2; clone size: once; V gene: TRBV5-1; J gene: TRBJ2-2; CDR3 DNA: TGCGCCAGCAGCTTAGGGTCAGCGGGAGTAAACACCGGGGAGCTGTTTTTT; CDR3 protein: CASSLGSAGVNTGELFF
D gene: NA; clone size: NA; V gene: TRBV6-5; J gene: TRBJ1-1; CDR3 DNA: TGTGCCAGCAGTTACAGGGGACGGAACACTGAAGCTTTCTTT; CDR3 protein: CASSYRGRNTEAFF
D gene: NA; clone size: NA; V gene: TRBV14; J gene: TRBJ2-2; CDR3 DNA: TGTGCCAGCAGCCACCTCTCACTGTCGAACACCGGGGAGCTGTTTTTT; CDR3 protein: CASSHLSLSNTGELFF
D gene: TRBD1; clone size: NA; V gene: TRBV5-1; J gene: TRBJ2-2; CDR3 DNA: TGCGCCAGCATTCCGGGACAGGGGACCGGGGAGCTGTTTTTT; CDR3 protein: CASIPGQGTGELFF
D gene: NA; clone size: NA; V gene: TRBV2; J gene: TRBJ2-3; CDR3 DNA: TGTGCCGGGCAGCGGCCTTTCACAGATACGCAGTATTTT; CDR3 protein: CAGQRPFTDTQYF
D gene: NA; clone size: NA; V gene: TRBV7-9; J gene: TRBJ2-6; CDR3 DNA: TGTGCCAGCACCGAAATTGCGACGGGGAGGGCCAACGTCCTGACTTTC; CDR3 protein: CASTEIATGRANVLTF
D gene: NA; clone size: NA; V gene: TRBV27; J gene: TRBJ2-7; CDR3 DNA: TGTGCCAGCAGTGCCGAATACGAGCAGTACTTC; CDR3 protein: CASSAEYEQYF
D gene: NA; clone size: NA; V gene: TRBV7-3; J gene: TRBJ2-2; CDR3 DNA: TGTGCCAGCCGTAGGAACGGAAACACCGGGGAGCTGTTTTTT; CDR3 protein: CASRRNGNTGELFF
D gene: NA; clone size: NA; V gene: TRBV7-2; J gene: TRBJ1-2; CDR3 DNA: TGTGCCAGCAGCTTAGATTCGTCCTTCCCTAACTATGGCTACACCTTC; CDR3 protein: CASSLDSSFPNYGYTF
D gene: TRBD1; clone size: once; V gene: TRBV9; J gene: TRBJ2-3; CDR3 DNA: TGTGCCAGCAGCCCCGGGACAGGGGGCCAGCGGGAGTGGGATACGCAGTATTTT; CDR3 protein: CASSPGTGGQREWDTQYF
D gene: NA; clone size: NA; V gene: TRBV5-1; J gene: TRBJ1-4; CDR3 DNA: TGCGCCAGCAGCTTGGTCTCCCAGCCCAATGAAAAACTGTTTTTT; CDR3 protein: CASSLVSQPNEKLFF
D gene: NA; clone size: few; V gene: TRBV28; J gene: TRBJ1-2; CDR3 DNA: TGTGCCAGCACTCTAGAGGGCTATGGCTACACCTTC; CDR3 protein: CASTLEGYGYTF
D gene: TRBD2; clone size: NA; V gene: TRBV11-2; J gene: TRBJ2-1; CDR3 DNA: TGTGCCAGCAGCTTAGGTCGGCTAGCGGGAGGGCCTAAAAATGAGCAGTTCTTC; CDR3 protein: CASSLGRLAGGPKNEQFF
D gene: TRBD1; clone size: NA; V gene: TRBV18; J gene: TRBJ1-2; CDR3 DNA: TGTGCCAGCTCACCGGACAGGGGCAACTATGGCTACACCTTC; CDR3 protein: CASSPDRGNYGYTF
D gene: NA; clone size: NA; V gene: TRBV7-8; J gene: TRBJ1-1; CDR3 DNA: TGTGCCAGCAGCACCGGGAGAGAAGCTTTCTTT; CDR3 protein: CASSTGREAFF
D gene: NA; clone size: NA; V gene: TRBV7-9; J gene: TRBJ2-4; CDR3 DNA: TGTGCCAGCAGCTCGACAGAATCTGGCAAAAACATTCAGTACTTC; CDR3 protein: CASSSTESGKNIQYF
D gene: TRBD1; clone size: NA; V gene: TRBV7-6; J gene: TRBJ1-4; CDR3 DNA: TGTGCCAGCACCAAATCCCCCGGGACAGGGATTTCTAATGAAAAACTGTTTTTT; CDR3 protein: CASTKSPGTGISNEKLFF
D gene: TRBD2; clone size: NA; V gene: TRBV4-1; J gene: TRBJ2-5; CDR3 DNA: TGCGCCAGCAGCGCCTCGTGGGGGGGTCGGCAAGAGACCCAGTACTTC; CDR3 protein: CASSASWGGRQETQYF
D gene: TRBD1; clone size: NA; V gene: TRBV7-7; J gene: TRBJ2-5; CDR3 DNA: TGTGCCAGCAGCCTCTCCGGGACAGAAGAGACCCAGTACTTC; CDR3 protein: CASSLSGTEETQYF
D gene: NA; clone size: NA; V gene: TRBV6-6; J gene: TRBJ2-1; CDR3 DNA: TGTGCCAGCAGTTACAATTACAATGAGCAGTTCTTC; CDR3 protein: CASSYNYNEQFF
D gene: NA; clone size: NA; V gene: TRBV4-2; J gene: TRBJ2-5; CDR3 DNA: TGTGCCAGCAGCCAACAATGGACTGGGAAGGAGACCCAGTACTTC; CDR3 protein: CASSQQWTGKETQYF
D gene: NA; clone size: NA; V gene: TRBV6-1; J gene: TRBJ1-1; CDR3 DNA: TGTGCCAGCAGTGAAAGCTTCGGGAACACTGAAGCTTTCTTT; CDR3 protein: CASSESFGNTEAFF
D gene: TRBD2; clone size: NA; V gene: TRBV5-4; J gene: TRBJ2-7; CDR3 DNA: TGTGCCAGCAGCTTGGGGGGGCTAGCGGGAGTGTACGAGCAGTACTTC; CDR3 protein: CASSLGGLAGVYEQYF
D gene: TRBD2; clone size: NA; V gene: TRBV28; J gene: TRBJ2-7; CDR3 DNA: TGTGCCAGCAGTCAACCTGGACTAGCGGGAGGGTACGAGCAGTACTTC; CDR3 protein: CASSQPGLAGGYEQYF
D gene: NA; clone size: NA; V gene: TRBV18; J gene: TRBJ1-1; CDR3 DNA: TGTGCCAGCTCCACTGCTTTTCGGAACACTGAAGCTTTCTTT; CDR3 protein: CASSTAFRNTEAFF
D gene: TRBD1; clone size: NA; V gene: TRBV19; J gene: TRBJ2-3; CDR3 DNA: TGTGCCAGTAGTACTGACAGGGCGGATACGCAGTATTTT; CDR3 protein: CASSTDRADTQYF
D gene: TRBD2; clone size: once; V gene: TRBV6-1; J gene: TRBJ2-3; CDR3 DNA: TGTGCCAGCAGTGCGGGACTAGCGGGAGGTACAGATACGCAGTATTTT; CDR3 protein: CASSAGLAGGTDTQYF
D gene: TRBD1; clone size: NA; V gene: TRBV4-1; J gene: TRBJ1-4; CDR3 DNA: TGCGCCAGCAGCCGGACAGGGGGCGCCGTTGAAAAACTGTTTTTT; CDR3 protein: CASSRTGGAVEKLFF
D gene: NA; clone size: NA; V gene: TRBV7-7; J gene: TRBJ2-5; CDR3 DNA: TGTGCCAGCAGCGTCCTACAGGGTGGAGGGGAGACCCAGTACTTC; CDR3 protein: CASSVLQGGGETQYF
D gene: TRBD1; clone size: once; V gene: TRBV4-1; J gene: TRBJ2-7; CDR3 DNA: TGCGCCAGCAGCCAGGACAGGGACAGACCCTACGAGCAGTACTTC; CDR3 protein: CASSQDRDRPYEQYF